This T cell receptor beta chain was sequenced in a study of PD-1 blockade in classical Hodgkin lymphoma. Whole-study context: The study gave patients nivolumab 3 mg/kg intravenously every 2 weeks.

Repertoires were generated with immunoSEQ multiplex PCR, while TCRdb's copy carries only in-frame clones and drops some. In the table there are fewer than 65,000 clones, roughly nine tenths of which are singletons. Every patient relapsed after autologous stem cell transplantation, and brentuximab vedotin exposure varied. Sequenced material: peripheral blood mononuclear cells (PBMCs), taken at baseline. The TCR was taken from a human donor with classical Hodgkin lymphoma.

The CDR3 region is CASSPREWGLRYDGYTF. CDR3 sequence (DNA): TGTGCCAGCTCCCCCCGGGAGTGGGGGCTGAGATATGATGGCTACACCTTC. The V and J genes are TRBV7-9 and TRBJ1-2, with a weak D call TRBD1 (6 bases). Germline lookup yields CDR1 SEHNR and CDR2 FQNEAQ (reference sequence). The CDR3 has 17 amino acids. Trimming removed 8 bases at V and 6 bases at J, with 28 bases between.